This T cell receptor (beta chain) is drawn from a study of CD8 T cells in ankylosing spondylitis. There are 14 residues in the CDR3. V lost 6 bases, J lost 5 bases, and 5 bases stayed unmatched. Germline V gene sequence: CDR1 MNHNS, CDR2 SASEGT. About this clonotype itself: Its antigen is still unknown.

Overall study results and limits: Disease-associated clones were reportedly significantly overrepresented in matched ankylosing spondylitis synovial fluid. Apparently characteristic of ankylosing spondylitis blood was a TCR beta motif (roughly eight highly homologous variants). Earlier reports found some motif variants in synovial fluid and blood in reactive arthritis.

Quantitative barcoded 5'-RACE was used to prepare TCR beta libraries. Each CDR3 protein gets one entry after TCRdb re-called the 5' RACE reads with MiXCR. The sample lists 300,000 to 400,000 distinct CDR3 sequences; over 12% were seen once. This chain links TRBV6-1 with TRBJ2-1, with 9 bases identical to TRBD2. The sample consisted of blood, either unsorted or a sorted T cell fraction (not recorded which). The sequence came from a male donor with ankylosing spondylitis or in good health (not recorded which). CDR3 sequence (DNA): TGTGCCAGCAGCGGCGGGAGGGTCCACAATGAGCAGTTCTTC. Its translation is CASSGGRVHNEQFF.